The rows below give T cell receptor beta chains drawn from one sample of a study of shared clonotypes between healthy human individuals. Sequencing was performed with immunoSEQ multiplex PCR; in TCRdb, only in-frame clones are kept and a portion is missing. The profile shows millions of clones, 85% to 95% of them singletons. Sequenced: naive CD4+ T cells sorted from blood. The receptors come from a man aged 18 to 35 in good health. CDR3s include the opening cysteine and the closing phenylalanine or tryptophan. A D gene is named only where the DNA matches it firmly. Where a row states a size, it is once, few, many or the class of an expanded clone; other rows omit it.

DNA: TGTGCCAGCAGCGTCTCGGAGACGTTCAATGAGCAGTTCTTC; CDR3: CASSVSETFNEQFF; D: .; size: few; length: 14; V: TRBV7-8; J: TRBJ2-1
DNA: TGCGCCAGCAGCTTGGCAGCGGGAGAGGGAGAGACCCAGTACTTC; CDR3: CASSLAAGEGETQYF; D: TRBD2; size: .; length: 15; V: TRBV5-1; J: TRBJ2-5
DNA: TGCGCCAGCAGTGAGTCGAGGGCCGGGGGAGAGACCCAGTACTTC; CDR3: CASSESRAGGETQYF; D: .; size: .; length: 15; V: TRBV10-2; J: TRBJ2-5
DNA: TGTGCCAGTTCCCAACCGGCAACTAATGAAAAACTGTTTTTT; CDR3: CASSQPATNEKLFF; D: .; size: .; length: 14; V: TRBV19; J: TRBJ1-4
DNA: TGTGCCAGCACGGAGGTTTCGGGGGGATATGGCTACACCTTC; CDR3: CASTEVSGGYGYTF; D: .; size: .; length: 14; V: TRBV6-6; J: TRBJ1-2
DNA: TGTGCCAGCAGTGAAGCGCTCTCCGGGACAGAAGAGTACTTC; CDR3: CASSEALSGTEEYF; D: TRBD1; size: .; length: 14; V: TRBV6-1; J: TRBJ2-7
DNA: TGTGCCAGCTCGACAGGACAGGGGGCAGGGGAGACCCAGTACTTC; CDR3: CASSTGQGAGETQYF; D: TRBD1; size: .; length: 15; V: TRBV6-4; J: TRBJ2-5
DNA: TGTGCCAGTAGTATCGGTACTAGCGTCGATACGCAGTATTTT; CDR3: CASSIGTSVDTQYF; D: TRBD2; size: .; length: 14; V: TRBV19; J: TRBJ2-3
DNA: TGTGCCAGCAGTTTCAGGGACCGTTATGGCTACACCTTC; CDR3: CASSFRDRYGYTF; D: .; size: .; length: 13; V: TRBV27; J: TRBJ1-2
DNA: TGTGCCAGCAGTTTAAAGTGGGCCAGGCCGGCAACTAATGAAAAACTGTTTTTT; CDR3: CASSLKWARPATNEKLFF; D: .; size: .; length: 18; V: TRBV27; J: TRBJ1-4
DNA: TGTGCCAGCCGAACTAATGACAATCAGCCCCAGCATTTT; CDR3: CASRTNDNQPQHF; D: .; size: few; length: 13; V: TRBV19; J: TRBJ1-5
DNA: TGTGCCAGCAGCTTAAGGCTCTCCACCAATGAAAAACTGTTTTTT; CDR3: CASSLRLSTNEKLFF; D: .; size: once; length: 15; V: TRBV7-9; J: TRBJ1-4
DNA: TGTGCCAGCAGCTTGGATAGGGGAGATGGCTACACCTTC; CDR3: CASSLDRGDGYTF; D: .; size: .; length: 13; V: TRBV7-9; J: TRBJ1-2
DNA: TGTGCCAGCAGTCCCGTCCGGGGGCAAATTGTCGACGAGCAGTACTTC; CDR3: CASSPVRGQIVDEQYF; D: .; size: .; length: 16; V: TRBV6-6; J: TRBJ2-7
DNA: TGTGCCAGCAACAAAGGGGCTACATACAATGAGCAGTTCTTC; CDR3: CASNKGATYNEQFF; D: .; size: .; length: 14; V: TRBV7-8; J: TRBJ2-1
DNA: TGTGCCAGCAGCCCGGACGGCAATCAGCCCCAGCATTTT; CDR3: CASSPDGNQPQHF; D: .; size: few; length: 13; V: TRBV9; J: TRBJ1-5
DNA: TGTGCCAGCAGCGTCAAGGGTCGGGGGTGGAAACTGTTTTTT; CDR3: CASSVKGRGWKLFF; D: .; size: .; length: 14; V: TRBV11-2; J: TRBJ1-4
DNA: TGTGCCAGCAGCTCCCCGCCCCGGTACGAGCAGTACTTC; CDR3: CASSSPPRYEQYF; D: .; size: .; length: 13; V: TRBV7-9; J: TRBJ2-7
DNA: TGTGCCAGCAGTTTAGGGACAGGGAACACCGGGGAGCTGTTTTTT; CDR3: CASSLGTGNTGELFF; D: TRBD1; size: .; length: 15; V: TRBV7-9; J: TRBJ2-2
DNA: TGTGCCAGCAGCGACATAAACAATGAGCAGTTCTTC; CDR3: CASSDINNEQFF; D: .; size: .; length: 12; V: TRBV2; J: TRBJ2-1
DNA: TGTGCCAGCAGCGATTCGGGACAGGGTTATGGCTACACCTTC; CDR3: CASSDSGQGYGYTF; D: TRBD1; size: .; length: 14; V: TRBV25-1; J: TRBJ1-2
DNA: TGTGCCAGCAGCTTGAATCCGGGACAGGTCACTGAAGCTTTCTTT; CDR3: CASSLNPGQVTEAFF; D: TRBD1; size: .; length: 15; V: TRBV7-2; J: TRBJ1-1
DNA: TGTGCCAGCAGCTTAGGCCCGGGGGCGACATTGGGTGGGGCCAACGTCCTGACTTTC; CDR3: CASSLGPGATLGGANVLTF; D: .; size: .; length: 19; V: TRBV7-9; J: TRBJ2-6
DNA: TGTGCCAGCAGGGCTAGCGGGGGATTAGAGACCCAGTACTTC; CDR3: CASRASGGLETQYF; D: TRBD2; size: .; length: 14; V: TRBV28; J: TRBJ2-5
DNA: TGTGCCAGCATACCGGGAGGGCAATACAATGAGCAGTTCTTC; CDR3: CASIPGGQYNEQFF; D: TRBD2; size: .; length: 14; V: TRBV2; J: TRBJ2-1
DNA: TGCGCCAGCAGCTTAAGTTTCACCGGGGAGCTGTTTTTT; CDR3: CASSLSFTGELFF; D: .; size: .; length: 13; V: TRBV5-1; J: TRBJ2-2